This T cell receptor (beta chain) appears in the sequencing data of a study of early T cells in non-severe SARS-CoV-2 infection. This clonotype was detected a few times. Individual cDNA molecules each received unique molecular identifiers attached to them. TCRdb reanalysed the 5' RACE reads using MiXCR and keeps one entry per CDR3 protein. The profile shows around 80,000 distinct CDR3 sequences, roughly 12% of them singletons. The sequence came from an adult who was a healthcare worker with PCR-confirmed SARS-CoV-2 infection or an uninfected control (not recorded which). The source material was whole blood.

CDR3 in amino acids: CASSSPGLSYEQYF. CDR3 sequence (DNA): TGTGCCAGCAGTTCTCCGGGACTGTCCTACGAGCAGTACTTC. This chain uses TRBV28 with TRBJ2-7; D might be TRBD2 (6 bases). Between the trimmed V and J ends, which lost 4 bases and 1 base, there was a span of 11 bases. The CDR3 extends over 14 amino acids. CDR1 MDHEN and CDR2 SYDVKM come from the germline V gene.